A selection of T cell receptor beta chains follows, all from one sample in a study of blood T cells in healthy people across ages. TCRdb independently ran MiXCR on the 5' RACE reads; one entry per CDR3 protein. The table includes around 970,000 distinct CDR3 sequences, roughly 51% detected once. The sequenced material came from blood. These receptors were obtained from a woman aged 55-69 years in good health. Each CDR3 is given with its conserved first and last residue. D genes are given only for firm matches. Size is omitted from some rows. Given values are once, few, many or a class for expanded clones.

abundance	v_gene	j_gene	d_gene	CDR3aa	CDR3nt
-	TRBV20-1	TRBJ2-5	-	CSAPVEGQETQYF	TGCAGTGCTCCGGTAGAGGGACAAGAGACCCAGTACTTC
-	TRBV10-3	TRBJ1-6	-	CAISPRTENSPLHF	TGTGCCATCAGTCCTAGGACGGAGAATTCACCCCTCCACTTT
-	TRBV20-1	TRBJ1-2	-	CSAFLTDSNYGYTF	TGCAGTGCATTCCTGACAGATTCTAACTATGGCTACACCTTC
once	TRBV6-5	TRBJ1-2	-	CASSYGGAAKGNYGYTF	TGTGCCAGCAGTTACGGGGGAGCGGCTAAGGGGAACTATGGCTACACCTTC
-	TRBV29-1	TRBJ2-2	-	CSVESRRGTGELFF	TGCAGCGTTGAATCAAGACGGGGCACCGGGGAGCTGTTTTTT
-	TRBV20-1	TRBJ2-3	-	CSAPRQAFPDTQYF	TGCAGTGCTCCCAGGCAGGCTTTCCCAGATACGCAGTATTTT
-	TRBV28	TRBJ2-7	-	CASEAQRPYEQYF	TGTGCCAGCGAGGCACAGCGACCCTACGAGCAGTACTTC
-	TRBV7-2	TRBJ2-1	-	CASSLDGARYNEQFF	TGTGCCAGCAGCTTAGACGGGGCTAGATACAATGAGCAGTTCTTC
-	TRBV20-1	TRBJ2-2	-	CSARDRSYGELFF	TGCAGTGCTAGAGATCGGTCGTACGGGGAGCTGTTTTTT
-	TRBV5-6	TRBJ1-5	-	CASSVARGNQPQHF	TGTGCCAGCAGCGTAGCGAGGGGAAATCAGCCCCAGCATTTT
-	TRBV25-1	TRBJ1-2	-	CASSGQNDYGYTF	TGTGCCAGCAGTGGTCAGAACGACTATGGCTACACCTTC